This TCR beta chain was sequenced for a study of blood T cells in healthy people across ages. CDR1 and CDR2 from the germline V gene are SGHTA and FQGTGA. The V end lost 0 bases, the J end lost 12 bases, and 12 bases lay between the germline ends. The CDR3 loop spans 12 amino acids. It was with a sample-barcoded 5' primer and a J-beta primer mix that a second PCR of roughly 7 to 12 cycles was run. TCRdb itself ran the 5' RACE reads through MiXCR, one entry per CDR3 protein. The sample includes roughly 1,000,000 distinct CDR3 sequences, around 27% of them seen just once. The study's findings and limits: Estimates of total diversity, which came from one million sequenced T cells, were considered to be underestimates.

This clonotype was seen more than once but under ten times. What it binds is not known. This sample was shared with a second study, whose subject was T cells of mothers and their children.

The sample comprised blood. This sequence was found in a girl aged 2 to 9 in good health. The chain carries TRBV7-3 and TRBJ2-7, with D possibly called TRBD1 or TRBD2 (5 bases each). CDR3 in DNA: TGTGCCAGCAGCTTAACGGCGAGGGGTCGGTACTTC. Translated, it gives CASSLTARGRYF.